These 27 T cell receptor beta chains share one sample of origin, sequenced in a study of blood T cell repertoires in COVID-19. TCRdb's table, derived via immunoSEQ multiplex PCR, lists solely in-frame clones and lacks some. This table holds 300,000 to 350,000 clones, 90% found once. Sequencing used peripheral blood. The receptors were sampled from a middle-aged woman with COVID-19, enrolled during active disease.

The V call is TRBV5-5, the J call TRBJ1-2, with 9 bases that match TRBD1. Losses at the gene ends were 1 base for V and 5 bases for J; bases not matched to a gene: 6. Germline V lookup: CDR1 SGHKS, CDR2 YYEKEE (reference sequence). CDR3 length equals 15 residues. The CDR3 DNA reads TGTGCCAGCAGCTTGTTCCCTGGACAGGGGTATGGCTACACCTTC. This gives the protein CASSLFPGQGYGYTF.

This clone appeared once. J is TRBJ1-3 and V is TRBV6-2 or TRBV6-3; 9 nucleotides line up with TRBD1. V lost 3 bases, J lost 1 base, and 13 bases stayed unmatched. The CDR3 loop spans 19 amino acids. Germline-derived CDR1 and CDR2 are MNHEY and SVGEGT. The CDR3 region is CASSYAQGAERYSGNTIYF. Written as DNA, the CDR3 is TGTGCCAGCAGTTATGCACAGGGGGCGGAAAGGTATTCTGGAAACACCATATATTTT.

The rearrangement links TRBV11-3 to TRBJ2-5; 12 bases match TRBD2. Trimming at V came to 5 bases and at J to 0 bases, leaving 10 bases not matched to a gene. The CDR3 runs 18 residues. The germline CDR1 and CDR2 sequences are SGHNT and YENEEA. The CDR3 DNA is TGTGCCAGCAGCCTCACAAAGACTAGCGGGGGCTACCAAGAGACCCAGTACTTC. Translating gives CASSLTKTSGGYQETQYF.

V is TRBV5-6 and J is TRBJ2-7, with a possible D match to TRBD2 (6 bases). Germline CDR1 reads SGHDT; CDR2 reads YYEEEE. CDR3 length equals 13 residues. V was shortened by 4 bases and J by 3 bases, with 11 bases between the two germline ends. The CDR3 reads CASSGRTNYEQYF. CDR3 in DNA: TGTGCCAGCAGCGGACGGACTAACTACGAGCAGTACTTC.

The chain employs TRBV28 and TRBJ2-7, with D perhaps TRBD2 (6 bases). The CDR3 is 15 residues long. The ends were cut back, 8 bases at V and 3 bases at J, with 20 bases in the middle. CDR1 MDHEN and CDR2 SYDVKM come from the germline V gene. This chain's CDR3 is CASLNFGYGSYEQYF. In DNA form, the CDR3 reads TGTGCCAGCCTTAATTTCGGTTACGGGAGCTACGAGCAGTACTTC.

The chain couples TRBV9 to TRBJ2-5; 9 nucleotides match TRBD2. CDR3 length: 18 amino acids. Germline V gene data show CDR1 as SGDLS and CDR2 as YYNGEE. The V segment lost 3 bases and the J segment 5 bases; nucleotides outside the gene matches: 17. CDR3 nucleotides: TGTGCCAGCAGCGCCCGGAGGGGGCGGGAGGGCCTGGGGGAGACCCAGTACTTC. Its protein product is CASSARRGREGLGETQYF.

The V gene is TRBV28, the J gene TRBJ2-7; the D is unclear. The germline CDR1 and CDR2 sequences are MDHEN and SYDVKM. The CDR3 loop spans 13 amino acids. Trimming left V 5 bases short and J 2 bases short, with 10 bases between. CDR3 sequence: CASSIITAYEQYF. In nucleotides, the CDR3 is TGTGCCAGCAGTATTATAACGGCCTACGAGCAGTACTTC.

The chain combines TRBV18 with TRBJ2-1; 11 bases fit TRBD2. Trimming took 2 bases from V and 6 from J; bases not matched to a gene: 0. The CDR3 covers 14 residues. CDR1 and CDR2 (germline): KGHSH, LQKENI. DNA for the CDR3: TGTGCCAGCTCACCAACTAGCGGGAGCAATGAGCAGTTCTTC. Translating gives CASSPTSGSNEQFF.

The V gene is TRBV29-1, the J gene TRBJ2-7; TRBD2 matches at 8 bases. The trim removed 5 bases at V and 4 bases at J, leaving 7 bases unmatched. CDR1 SQVTM and CDR2 ANQGSEA come from the germline V gene. This CDR3 contains 13 residues. In DNA, the CDR3 is TGCAGCGTTATAGCGGGGCCACTTTACGAGCAGTACTTC. It translates to CSVIAGPLYEQYF.

The chain combines TRBV27 with TRBJ2-5; 7 bases map to TRBD1. The CDR3 totals 15 residues. Germline CDR1 MNHEY, CDR2 SMNVEV (reference sequence). J lost 2 bases, V lost 3 bases, and 6 bases had no gene match. This CDR3 is CASSFLRDSQETQYF. CDR3 bases: TGTGCCAGCAGTTTCCTCCGGGACAGTCAAGAGACCCAGTACTTC.

This chain uses TRBV5-6 with TRBJ1-1, with D tentatively TRBD1 (6 bases). Trimming removed 6 bases at V and 1 base at J, with 19 bases between. The CDR3 has 16 residues. Germline V CDR1 and CDR2: SGHDT, YYEEEE. The CDR3 coding sequence is TGTGCCAGCATCCCAACCTGGACAGCCCCGAACACTGAAGCTTTCTTT. As protein: CASIPTWTAPNTEAFF.

The rearrangement uses TRBV30 and TRBJ2-3; TRBD2 aligns across 7 bases. The V gene's germline CDR1 is GTSNPN and CDR2 SVGIG (reference sequence). The CDR3 runs 14 residues. After removal of 5 bases from V and 2 bases from J, the junction contained 7 bases not matched to a gene. CDR3 nucleotide sequence: TGTGCCTGGGCCCTCGGGGGGAACACAGATACGCAGTATTTT. It yields the protein CAWALGGNTDTQYF.

The gene calls are TRBV4-1 and TRBJ2-7, with 9 bases aligning to TRBD2. The V segment lost 4 bases and the J segment 1 base; nucleotides outside the gene matches: 2. CDR1 and CDR2 from the germline V gene are MGHRA and YSYEKL. The CDR3 contains 14 residues. DNA for the CDR3: TGCGCCAGCAGCCGGACTAGCGCATCCTACGAGCAGTACTTC. As protein: CASSRTSASYEQYF.

The chain carries TRBV6-6 and TRBJ2-4; 7 bases agree with TRBD2. CDR3 length: 13 amino acids. Per germline, CDR1 MNHNY and CDR2 SVGAGI (reference sequence). The V segment lost 7 bases and the J segment 7 bases; nucleotides outside the gene matches: 7. The CDR3 DNA follows: TGTGCCAGCACACCGGGAGGTGGTAACATTCAGTACTTC. Translated, it gives CASTPGGGNIQYF.

The chain carries TRBV2 and TRBJ1-5; the match to TRBD1 covers 7 bases. Germline CDR1 SNHLY, CDR2 FYNNEI. Trimming cost V 4 bases and J 2 bases; bases outside gene matches: 5. The CDR3 has 15 residues. The CDR3 protein is CASSAGGTGNQPQHF. CDR3 bases: TGTGCCAGCAGTGCAGGGGGAACCGGCAATCAGCCCCAGCATTTT.

V usage is TRBV5-8 and J usage is TRBJ1-3; TRBD1 agrees at 8 bases. Germline CDR1 reads SGHTS; CDR2 reads YDEGEE. This CDR3 spans 19 amino acids. The V gene end was trimmed by 2 bases and the J gene end by 0 bases; junction bases not matched to a gene: 13. The CDR3 DNA reads as TGTGCCAGCAGCTTCGGGACAGGCTCCTCAGCGTCCTCTGGAAACACCATATATTTT. This sequence encodes CASSFGTGSSASSGNTIYF.

This chain joins TRBV24-1 and TRBJ2-5; D remains unclear. The CDR3 is made up of 11 amino acids. Germline CDR1 and CDR2: KGHDR and SFDVKD. Trimming shortened V by 9 bases and J by 2 bases, and 6 bases separated the two germline ends. This chain's CDR3 is CATSQQETQYF. As DNA, the CDR3 is TGTGCCACCTCACAACAAGAGACCCAGTACTTC.

The rearrangement links TRBV4-3 to TRBJ2-1; D ambiguous. Deletions cut 0 bases from V and 3 bases from J, with 6 bases between. Germline values: CDR1 LGHNA, CDR2 YSLEER. This CDR3 has 14 amino acids. CDR3 coding DNA: TGCGCCAGCAGCCAAGACCGGGTCTACAATGAGCAGTTCTTC. Amino acid sequence: CASSQDRVYNEQFF.

The chain has TRBV5-8 and TRBJ2-1; the match to TRBD1 covers 7 bases. The CDR3 runs to 12 residues. The ends lost 2 bases at V and 8 bases at J; junction bases unmatched: 1. Germline CDR1 reads SGHTS; CDR2 reads YDEGEE. The DNA for the CDR3 is TGTGCCAGCAGCTTCGACAGGGATGAGCAGTTCTTC. Encoded protein: CASSFDRDEQFF.

This rearrangement joins TRBV7-6 to TRBJ1-2, with TRBD1 identical over 9 bases. Germline assignment: CDR1 SGHVS and CDR2 FNYEAQ. The CDR3 contains 15 residues. V gave up 1 base and J gave up 4 bases; unmatched junction bases: 4. CDR3 coding DNA: TGTGCCAGCAGCTTAGGGACAGGGGAGGGCTATGGCTACACCTTC. Amino acid sequence: CASSLGTGEGYGYTF.

The chain is built from TRBV24-1 and TRBJ1-5; D not resolved. The V gene's germline CDR1 is KGHDR and CDR2 SFDVKD. This CDR3 region has 14 residues. V dropped 4 bases and J dropped 5 bases, with 11 bases sitting between them. CDR3 coding DNA: TGTGCCACCAGTGACCCAAGACACTATCAGCCCCAGCATTTT. It specifies CATSDPRHYQPQHF.

The chain is built from TRBV2 and TRBJ2-3; possible D gene TRBD2, 5 bases. CDR1 is SNHLY and CDR2 is FYNNEI in the germline V gene. This CDR3 has 14 amino acids. V dropped 9 bases and J dropped 4 bases, with 17 bases sitting between them. The CDR3 bases are TGTGCCAGTTGTCAGTCGGGAACGCCAGATACGCAGTATTTT. Protein product: CASCQSGTPDTQYF.

Notes on this clone: Other nucleotide sequences in the sample specify the same CDR3. The chain uses TRBV6-5 and TRBJ1-3; D remains ambiguous. The V end was cut by 0 bases, the J end by 0 bases, with 6 bases between. The length of the CDR3 is 15 residues. CDR1 and CDR2 (germline): MNHEY, SVGAGI. The CDR3 DNA sequence: TGTGCCAGCAGTTACTCGCCGGGCTCTGGAAACACCATATATTTT. Its protein product is CASSYSPGSGNTIYF.

The rearrangement links TRBV7-2 to TRBJ1-5; 7 bases are shared with TRBD1. Germline lookup yields CDR1 SGHTA and CDR2 FQGNSA. The CDR3 has 15 amino acids. J gave up 6 bases and V 5 bases, and 10 bases lay outside the gene matches. This CDR3 is CASSPAQGWTQPQHF. Here the CDR3 DNA reads TGTGCCAGCAGCCCTGCACAGGGGTGGACTCAGCCCCAGCATTTT.

This sequence joins TRBV7-6 and TRBJ2-2; TRBD2 is a possible D gene (5 bases). Per germline, CDR1 SGHVS and CDR2 FNYEAQ. The CDR3 has 17 residues. V lost 3 bases, J lost 1 base, and 15 bases lay in between. CDR3 residues: CASSFHPAVRNTGELFF. In nucleotides, the CDR3 is TGTGCCAGCAGCTTCCACCCAGCGGTCAGGAACACCGGGGAGCTGTTTTTT.

The gene calls are TRBV5-1 and TRBJ1-3; D unclear. The V end lost 6 bases, the J end lost 4 bases, and 14 bases lay between the germline ends. The germline gives CDR1 SGHRS, CDR2 YFSETQ. This CDR3 is built from 14 residues. As DNA, the CDR3 is TGCGCCAGCAAAGTGGGCTCGACCGGAAACACCATATATTTT. It codes for CASKVGSTGNTIYF.

The gene calls are TRBV4-1 and TRBJ1-4; TRBD1 is a possible D gene (6 bases). The CDR3 has 16 amino acids. Germline V gives CDR1 MGHRA, CDR2 YSYEKL. Trimming pared 4 bases from V and 0 bases from J, leaving 12 bases between. CDR3 DNA sequence: TGCGCCAGCAGCCGACCCGGACAGACAACTAATGAAAAACTGTTTTTT. The encoded protein is CASSRPGQTTNEKLFF.